The clone carrying this TCR beta chain was recorded once. In Seattle, patients joined the study during active infection and were tracked longitudinally. The record originates from a study of blood T cell repertoires in COVID-19. Study summary: Acute and convalescent COVID-19 specimens originated in the United States, Italy and Spain. PBMCs, B-cell-depleted T cells, or T cells were the source of the cDNA or gDNA that made up the material.

Original methodology: By means of reference gene primer amplification, nucleated cell counts were estimated. Method: immunoSEQ multiplex PCR; TCRdb's copy keeps in-frame clones and lacks some. V and J calls and clone size are given by that table; D and trimming were obtained from the DNA. The sample has 300,000 to 350,000 clones, around 86% seen once. This sequence originates from a woman aged 45-65 years with COVID-19, enrolled during active disease. The sequencing input was peripheral blood.

The CDR3, as DNA: TGTGCCAGCAGTCCGACTGTGAACACTGAAGCTTTCTTT. Translating gives CASSPTVNTEAFF. The rearrangement joins TRBV11-2 to TRBJ1-1; D is unresolved. The length of the CDR3 is 13 residues. V gave up 6 bases and J gave up 0 bases, with 8 bases separating them. Germline-derived CDR1 and CDR2 are SGHAT and FQNNGV.